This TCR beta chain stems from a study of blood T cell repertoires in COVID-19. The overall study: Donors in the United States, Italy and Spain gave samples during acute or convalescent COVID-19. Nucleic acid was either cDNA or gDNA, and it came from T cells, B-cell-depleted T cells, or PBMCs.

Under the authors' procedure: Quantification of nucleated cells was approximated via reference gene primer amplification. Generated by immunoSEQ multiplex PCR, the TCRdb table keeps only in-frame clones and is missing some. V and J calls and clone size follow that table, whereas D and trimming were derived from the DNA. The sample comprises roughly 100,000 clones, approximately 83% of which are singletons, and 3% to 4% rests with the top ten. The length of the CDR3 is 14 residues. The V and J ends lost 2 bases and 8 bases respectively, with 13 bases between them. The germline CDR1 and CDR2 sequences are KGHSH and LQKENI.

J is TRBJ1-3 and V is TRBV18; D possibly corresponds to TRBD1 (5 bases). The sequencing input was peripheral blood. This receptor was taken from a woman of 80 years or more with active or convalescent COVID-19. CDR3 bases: TGTGCCAGCTCACCATCGACAGCAACGGACACCATATATTTT. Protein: CASSPSTATDTIYF. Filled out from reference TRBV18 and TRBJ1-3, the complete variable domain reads NAGVMQNPRHLVRRRGQEARLRCSPMKGHSHVYWYRQLPEEGLKFMVYLQKENIIDESGMPKERFSAEFPKEGPSILRIQQVVRGDSAAYFCASSPSTATDTIYFGEGSWLTVV.